Detailed here is one T cell receptor (beta chain). This specimen belongs to a study of blood T cell repertoires in COVID-19. Across the study: Samples of COVID-19 (acute and convalescent) were obtained from the United States, Italy and Spain.

Seattle cases were enrolled at active infection and followed longitudinally. CDR3 size: 15 residues. Germline assignment: CDR1 SGHNT and CDR2 YYREEE (reference sequence). Trimming cost V 1 base and J 0 bases, with 9 bases left between them. Methods used by the authors: Amplification from reference gene primers served as the basis for estimated nucleated cell counts. Clones were read by immunoSEQ multiplex PCR, and TCRdb kept only the in-frame ones, dropping some. V, J and clone size were drawn from that table, and D and trimming were deduced from the DNA. The sample contains 250,000 to 350,000 clones, 85% to 90% of which appear only once.

Input material: peripheral blood. The chain is built from TRBV5-4 and TRBJ2-3, with unresolved D. This clonotype originated in a woman aged 25 to 39 with COVID-19, enrolled during active disease. CDR3 nucleotide sequence: TGTGCCAGCAGCTTGCCTACCTATAGCACAGATACGCAGTATTTT. As protein: CASSLPTYSTDTQYF.